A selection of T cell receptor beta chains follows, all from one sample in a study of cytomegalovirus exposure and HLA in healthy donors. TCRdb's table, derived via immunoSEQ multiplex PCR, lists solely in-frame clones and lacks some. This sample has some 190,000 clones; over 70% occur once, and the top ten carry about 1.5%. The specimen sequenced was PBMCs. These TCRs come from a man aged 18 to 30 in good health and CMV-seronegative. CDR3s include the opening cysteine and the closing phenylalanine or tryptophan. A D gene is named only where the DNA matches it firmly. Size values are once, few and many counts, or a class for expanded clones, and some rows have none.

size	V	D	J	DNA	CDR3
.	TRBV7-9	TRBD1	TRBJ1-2	TGTTCCAGCAGCTTAGTAGAAGGCAGGGGACAGGGCTATGGCTACACCTTC	CSSSLVEGRGQGYGYTF
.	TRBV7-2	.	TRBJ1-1	TGTGCCAGCAGCATTATACAGGGTGACACTGAAGCTTTCTTT	CASSIIQGDTEAFF
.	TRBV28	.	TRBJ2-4	TGTGCCAGCAGTACAAAGAAGGGACAGAGGGAGGAGTACTTC	CASSTKKGQREEYF
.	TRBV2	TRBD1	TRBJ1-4	TGTGCCAGCAGTGAGTACAGGGGAGATGAAAAACTGTTTTTT	CASSEYRGDEKLFF
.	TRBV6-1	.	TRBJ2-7	TGTGCCAGCCGGAGCTACGAGCAGTACTTC	CASRSYEQYF
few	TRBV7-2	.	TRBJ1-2	TGTGCCAGCAGCTCTCTCACGGGATTTCGTTATGGCTACACCTTC	CASSSLTGFRYGYTF
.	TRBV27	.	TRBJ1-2	TGTGCCAGTAGTGAGGCCAACGTAGACAGTTACTATGGCTACACCTTC	CASSEANVDSYYGYTF
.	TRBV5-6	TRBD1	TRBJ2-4	TGTGCCAGCAGGCGTCAGGGGGCGCGGAGCTTAAACATTCAGTACTTC	CASRRQGARSLNIQYF
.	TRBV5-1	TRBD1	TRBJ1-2	TGCGCCAGCAGCTTGGGACAGGGGGCGACCGGCTACACCTTC	CASSLGQGATGYTF
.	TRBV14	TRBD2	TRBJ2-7	TGTGCCAGCAGCCAAGACGGGACTAGCTGGCCCTACGAGCAGTACTTC	CASSQDGTSWPYEQYF
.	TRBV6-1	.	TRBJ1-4	TGTGCCAGCGGGAGGAGTGGGAAGACCGAAAAACTGTTTTTT	CASGRSGKTEKLFF
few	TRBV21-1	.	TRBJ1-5	.	CARGTVGVGNQPQHF
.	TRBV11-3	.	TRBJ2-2	TGTGCCAGCAGCTTAGAGGAGGGTACCGGGGAGCTGTTTTTT	CASSLEEGTGELFF
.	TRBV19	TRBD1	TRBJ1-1	TGTGCCAGTAGTCCCCTCGCAGGGGGCTATACTGAAGCTTTCTTT	CASSPLAGGYTEAFF
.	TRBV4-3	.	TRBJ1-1	TGCGCCAGCAGCCAAGAGCCCAGATACACTGAAGCTTTCTTT	CASSQEPRYTEAFF
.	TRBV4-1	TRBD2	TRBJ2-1	TGCGCCAGCAGCCAAGAAAGCGGGGGGGCCCCTGAGCAGTTCTTC	CASSQESGGAPEQFF
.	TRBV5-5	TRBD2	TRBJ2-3	TGTGCCAGCAGCTATACCGGGCTAGCGGGGGTCACAGATACGCAGTATTTT	CASSYTGLAGVTDTQYF
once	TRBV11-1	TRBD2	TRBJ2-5	TGTGCCAGCAGCTCACGTTTCCGGGAGGCCCAGTACTTC	CASSSRFREAQYF
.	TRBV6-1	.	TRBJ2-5	TGTGCCAGCAGACCACCAGGAGGGAGACGGGAGACCCAGTACTTC	CASRPPGGRRETQYF
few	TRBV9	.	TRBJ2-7	TGTGCCAGCAGCGGGCCGGGGGTCAGCGAGCAGTACTTC	CASSGPGVSEQYF
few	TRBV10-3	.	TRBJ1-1	TGTGCCATCAGTGAGGGGACAATGAACACTGAAGCTTTCTTT	CAISEGTMNTEAFF
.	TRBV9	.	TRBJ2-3	TGTGCCAGCAGCGTAGACAGCCCTAGCACAGATACGCAGTATTTT	CASSVDSPSTDTQYF
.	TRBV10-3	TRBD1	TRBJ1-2	TGTGCCATCAGTGATGGACAGGCCTATGGCTACACCTTC	CAISDGQAYGYTF
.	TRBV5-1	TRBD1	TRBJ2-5	TGCGCCAGCAGCCCGGGACAGGGGGCAACCCAGTACTTC	CASSPGQGATQYF
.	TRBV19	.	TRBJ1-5	TGTGCCAGTAGAGATAGGAGACAGACCAATCAGCCCCAGCATTTT	CASRDRRQTNQPQHF